This is a list of T cell receptor beta chains from one sample in a study of human T cells and chemical hapten exposure. From the RACE reads, TCRdb called clonotypes with MiXCR, one entry per CDR3 protein. The sample contains 85,000 to 95,000 distinct CDR3 sequences, about 8.6% of which appear only once. The specimen was whole blood. These receptors originate from a female donor in good health. Some clones in this sample may be carry-over from other donors' samples. CDR3s include the opening cysteine and the closing phenylalanine or tryptophan.

v_gene,CDR3aa
TRBV6-7,CASSFRDPGLNTEAFF
TRBV9,CASSVEGLDATNEKLFF
TRBV6-5,CASSSPREGEFF
TRBV7-9,CASDPAGNTIYF
TRBV20-1,CSARGVIAGGLYQETQYF
TRBV12-3/TRBV12-4,CASSFGSGEDNEQFF
TRBV6-5,CASSHRREKKTQYF
TRBV27,CASSPGTTGANVLTF
TRBV30,CAYGQGNSPLHF
TRBV15,CATSGAVNTGELFF
TRBV2,CASSPRQGGETQYF
TRBV6-5,CASSYQPGQEYNEQFF
TRBV7-9,CASSSGPGEQFF
TRBV21-1,CASSKCPGVNQPQHF
TRBV12-3/TRBV12-4,CASSRYEQYF
TRBV20-1,CSALGGGQGEKLFF
TRBV18,CASSPPLAGGGEQYF
TRBV4-3,CASSQDGRGETQYF
TRBV20-1,CSASDAVNQPQHF
TRBV3-1,CASSQEISAYNEQFF
TRBV20-1,CSAKHFSGRAFEQYF
TRBV10-3,CAISAAVDSNYNEQFF
TRBV5-1,CASSADRGSLVNTEAFF
TRBV4-3,CASSQDASGNTDTQYF
TRBV7-8,CASSLELIAGADTQYF
TRBV6-2/TRBV6-3,CASSTRRGPVHGYTF
TRBV28,CASSPPAGGLADTQYF
TRBV29-1,CSAGRAGETQYF
TRBV2,CASSEARDWSQPQHF
TRBV29-1,CSVPARTGPSYGYTF
TRBV5-1,CASGWTGTGANVLTF
TRBV7-2,CASRNRGGTDTQYF
TRBV6-2/TRBV6-3,CASSYSSEQFF
TRBV20-1,CSARDRGNQPQHF
TRBV24-1,CATEFVGEQFF
TRBV29-1,CSVADREQYF
TRBV14,CASRGAMAEQYF
TRBV30,CALTGTSGNTDTQYF
TRBV29-1,CSVELTGLETQYF
TRBV10-2,CASGGESNQPQHF
TRBV12-3/TRBV12-4,CASSLEAGDFYEQYF
TRBV29-1,CSADYQGAAYGYTF
TRBV2,CASSEDISNQPQHF
TRBV2,CASTRPDEDTEAFF
TRBV28,CASSPDRRNEKLFF
TRBV24-1,CATSVAGAGELFF
TRBV14,CASSQDLPKLVWFF
TRBV12-3/TRBV12-4,CASSPLGGLSSGNTIYF
TRBV2,CASSVKVYTEAFF
TRBV12-3/TRBV12-4,CASSYVRMNTEAFF
TRBV5-1,CASSSGGAAVNEQFF
TRBV11-2,CASSPRTPAKGNTGELFF
TRBV24-1,CATSVSGGANTGELFF
TRBV29-1,CSVEGGWGVNTEAFF